The present T cell receptor beta chain was sequenced within a study of shared clonotypes between healthy human individuals. As processed by the authors: Filtering differed for immunoSEQ, which gave only junction sequences without quality scores. Profiling relied on immunoSEQ multiplex PCR, and the TCRdb table lists in-frame clones only, not all of them. The V and J calls and clone size come from that table; D and trimming were worked out from the DNA. This sample carries approximately 2.1 million clones, 85% to 95% of them seen once, and the ten largest clones take 0.39%. CD45RA-negative memory and CD45RA+ naive subsets were split from the CD4+ cells. With 4 bases clipped from V and 7 bases from J, the junction kept 10 bases outside the gene matches. The CDR3 has 15 residues. Germline lookup yields CDR1 SGHRS and CDR2 YFSETQ.

This TCR derives from a man in his late teens or twenties in good health. Some clones in this sample may be carry-over from other donors' samples. The sequenced material came from naive CD4+ T cells from PBMCs. Described subset: CD45RA+ positively selected. The J gene is TRBJ1-4, the V gene TRBV5-1; 7 nucleotides match TRBD1. The CDR3 DNA reads TGCGCCAGCAGCCTTAACAGGGGAAGAGGTGAAAAACTGTTTTTT. It is translated as CASSLNRGRGEKLFF.